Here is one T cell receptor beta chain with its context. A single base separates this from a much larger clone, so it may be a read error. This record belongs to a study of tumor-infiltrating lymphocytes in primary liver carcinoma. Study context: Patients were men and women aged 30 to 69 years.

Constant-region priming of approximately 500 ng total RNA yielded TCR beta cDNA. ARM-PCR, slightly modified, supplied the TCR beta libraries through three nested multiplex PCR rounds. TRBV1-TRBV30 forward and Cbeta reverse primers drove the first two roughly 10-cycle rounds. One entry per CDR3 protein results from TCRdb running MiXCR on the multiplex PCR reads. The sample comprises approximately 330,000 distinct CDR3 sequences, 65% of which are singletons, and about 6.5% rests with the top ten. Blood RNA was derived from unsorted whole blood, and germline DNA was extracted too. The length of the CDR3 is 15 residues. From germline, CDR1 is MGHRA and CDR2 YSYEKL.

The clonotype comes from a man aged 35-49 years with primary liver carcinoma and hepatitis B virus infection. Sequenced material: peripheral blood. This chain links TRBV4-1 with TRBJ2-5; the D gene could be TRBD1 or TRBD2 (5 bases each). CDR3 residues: CTSSRRSGPKETQYF. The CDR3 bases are TGCACCAGCAGCCGGAGGTCGGGGCCGAAAGAGACCCAGTACTTC.